Presented here are 16 T cell receptor beta chains from one specimen sequenced in a study of blood T cell repertoires in COVID-19. Libraries were prepared by immunoSEQ multiplex PCR; TCRdb keeps only in-frame clonotypes and omits some of them. The sample has some 520,000 clones, roughly 87% seen once; the top ten hold 0.8% to 0.9%. Material: peripheral blood. Source of these receptors: a man aged 18 to 35 with COVID-19, enrolled during active disease.

A few counts support this clone. The rearrangement joins TRBV19 to TRBJ2-7; 9 nucleotides agree with TRBD2. The CDR3 is 14 residues long. CDR1 is LNHDA and CDR2 is SQIVND in the germline V gene (reference sequence). Trimming at V came to 5 bases and at J to 3 bases, leaving 5 bases not matched to a gene. The CDR3 DNA reads TGTGCCAGTAGTGGCGGGAGGGAAAGCTACGAGCAGTACTTC. Translation: CASSGGRESYEQYF.

The chain carries TRBV5-1 and TRBJ2-3; D is perhaps TRBD2 (5 bases). The CDR3 sequence is 13 residues long. Germline assignment: CDR1 SGHRS and CDR2 YFSETQ. V gave up 1 base and J gave up 4 bases, with 7 bases separating them. CDR3 in DNA: TGCGCCAGCAGCTTGAGAGGGTCAGATACGCAGTATTTT. Protein: CASSLRGSDTQYF.

This chain uses TRBV7-8 with TRBJ2-7; D is ambiguous. The CDR3 extends over 14 amino acids. Trimming took 2 bases from V and 4 from J, leaving 12 bases between them. The germline V gene has CDR1 SGHVS and CDR2 FQNEAQ. DNA of the CDR3: TGTGCCAGCAGCTTATTGAAGCCCCTTTACGAGCAGTACTTC. Protein sequence: CASSLLKPLYEQYF.

This clone was counted a few times. The chain combines TRBV2 with TRBJ1-1; 8 nucleotides match TRBD1. Germline CDR1 reads SNHLY; CDR2 reads FYNNEI. This CDR3 spans 14 amino acids. The V gene end was trimmed by 7 bases and the J gene end by 4 bases; junction bases not matched to a gene: 8. CDR3 in DNA: TGTGCCAGCACCGTAGGACAGGGCGGCACTGAAGCTTTCTTT. It encodes CASTVGQGGTEAFF.

This clone occurred once. The V and J genes are TRBV5-1 and TRBJ2-2, with 11 bases fitting TRBD1. The germline V gene encodes CDR1 SGHRS and CDR2 YFSETQ. The V gene end was trimmed by 4 bases and the J gene end by 5 bases; junction bases not matched to a gene: 4. The CDR3 extends over 15 amino acids. This CDR3 reads CASSRGQGVTGELFF. The CDR3 DNA reads TGCGCCAGCAGCCGGGGACAGGGGGTGACCGGGGAGCTGTTTTTT.

V is TRBV19 and J is TRBJ2-3, with D perhaps TRBD1 (5 bases). The CDR3 extends over 14 amino acids. V shed 3 bases and J shed 4 bases, with 11 bases lying between them. Germline V gene data show CDR1 as LNHDA and CDR2 as SQIVND (reference sequence). The CDR3 spells CASSMAGLADTQYF. CDR3 nucleotide sequence: TGTGCCAGTAGTATGGCAGGGCTGGCAGATACGCAGTATTTT.

V usage is TRBV9 and J usage is TRBJ2-3; D possibly corresponds to TRBD1 (6 bases). The germline V gene encodes CDR1 SGDLS and CDR2 YYNGEE. The CDR3 has 15 residues. The germline V and J ends were trimmed by 4 bases and 1 base, with 13 bases remaining between them. The CDR3 DNA sequence: TGTGCCAGCAGCCCAGGGGTGGGGGGCACAGATACGCAGTATTTT. Translated: CASSPGVGGTDTQYF.

The chain links TRBV7-9 to TRBJ1-2; D may be TRBD1 (6 bases). The V gene lost 1 base and the J gene lost 4 bases, with 13 bases spanning the gap. The CDR3 spans 15 residues. CDR1 is SEHNR and CDR2 is FQNEAQ in the germline V gene (reference sequence). The CDR3: CASSLGQGLSYGYTF. The CDR3, as DNA: TGTGCCAGCAGCTTAGGGCAGGGGCTATCCTATGGCTACACCTTC.

This clone occurred once. The V gene is TRBV12-3 or TRBV12-4, the J gene TRBJ2-1, with D perhaps TRBD2 (5 bases). This CDR3 is 12 amino acids long. Trimming shortened V by 5 bases and J by 4 bases, and 6 bases separated the two germline ends. As DNA, the CDR3 is TGTGCCAGCAGTCAGCGGTACAATGAGCAGTTCTTC. This sequence encodes CASSQRYNEQFF.

J is TRBJ2-7 and V is TRBV11-3; D is uncertain. Germline CDR1 is SGHNT and CDR2 is YENEEA. Trimming took off 2 bases at V and 3 bases at J, with 11 bases between the two ends. The CDR3 sequence is 14 residues long. The CDR3 DNA sequence: TGTGCCAGCAGCTTATCCCAGGCCAACTACGAGCAGTACTTC. Translating gives CASSLSQANYEQYF.

This chain links TRBV10-3 with TRBJ2-2, with TRBD2 matching 14 bases. Per the germline V gene, CDR1 is ENHRY and CDR2 is SYGVKD. The CDR3 has 17 amino acids. V shed 9 bases and J 0 bases; nucleotides not matched to a gene: 6. In DNA, the CDR3 is TGTGCCATTGGACTAGCGGGAGGCTTTACGAACACCGGGGAGCTGTTTTTT. Protein: CAIGLAGGFTNTGELFF.

The chain combines TRBV9 with TRBJ2-1; 9 nucleotides line up with TRBD2. The CDR3 is 16 amino acids. V was pared by 3 bases and J by 9 bases, with 13 bases of the junction left unmatched. In germline, CDR1 is SGDLS, CDR2 YYNGEE. The CDR3 loop reads CASSAQEGLASGEQFF. In DNA form, the CDR3 reads TGTGCCAGCAGCGCGCAGGAGGGACTAGCTTCCGGTGAGCAGTTCTTC.

V is TRBV3-1 (or the pseudogene TRBV3-2) and J is TRBJ1-2; D gene unclear. The germline CDR1 and CDR2 sequences are LGHDT and YNNKEL (reference sequence). Trimming cost V 1 base and J 7 bases, with 7 bases left between them. The CDR3 loop spans 12 amino acids. CDR3 sequence (DNA): TGTGCCAGCAGCCAAGGCACGGTTGGCTACACCTTC. Amino acids: CASSQGTVGYTF.

This chain connects TRBV4-1 to TRBJ2-1; 9 nucleotides line up with TRBD2. V lost 1 base to trimming and J lost 0 bases; unmatched junction nucleotides: 4. The germline gives CDR1 MGHRA, CDR2 YSYEKL. The CDR3 is 17 amino acids. The CDR3 is CASSQVLAGSSYNEQFF. Here the CDR3 DNA reads TGCGCCAGCAGCCAAGTGCTAGCGGGGAGCTCCTACAATGAGCAGTTCTTC.

The rearrangement links TRBV30 to TRBJ1-2, with D tentatively TRBD1 (5 bases). The CDR3 length is 15 residues. Germline V gene lookup returns CDR1 GTSNPN and CDR2 SVGIG (reference sequence). Trimming shortened V by 3 bases and J by 2 bases, and 16 bases separated the two germline ends. CDR3 sequence reads: CAWRPGQYLNYGYTF. In DNA form, the CDR3 reads TGTGCCTGGAGACCCGGACAATATCTAAACTATGGCTACACCTTC.

The rearrangement links TRBV11-2 to TRBJ2-1; 8 positions agree with TRBD2. V gave up 1 base and J gave up 6 bases; unmatched junction bases: 5. Germline V lookup: CDR1 SGHAT, CDR2 FQNNGV. The length of the CDR3 is 15 residues. The DNA of the CDR3 is TGTGCCAGCAGCTTAGTCGGGGGGGCCTTCAATGAGCAGTTCTTC. It yields the protein CASSLVGGAFNEQFF. The full variable domain, its missing parts supplied by reference TRBV11-2 and TRBJ2-1, is EAGVAQSPRYKIIEKRQSVAFWCNPISGHATLYWYQQILGQGPKLLIQFQNNGVVDDSQLPKDRFSAERLKGVDSTLKIQPAKLEDSAVYLCASSLVGGAFNEQFFGPGTRLTVL.